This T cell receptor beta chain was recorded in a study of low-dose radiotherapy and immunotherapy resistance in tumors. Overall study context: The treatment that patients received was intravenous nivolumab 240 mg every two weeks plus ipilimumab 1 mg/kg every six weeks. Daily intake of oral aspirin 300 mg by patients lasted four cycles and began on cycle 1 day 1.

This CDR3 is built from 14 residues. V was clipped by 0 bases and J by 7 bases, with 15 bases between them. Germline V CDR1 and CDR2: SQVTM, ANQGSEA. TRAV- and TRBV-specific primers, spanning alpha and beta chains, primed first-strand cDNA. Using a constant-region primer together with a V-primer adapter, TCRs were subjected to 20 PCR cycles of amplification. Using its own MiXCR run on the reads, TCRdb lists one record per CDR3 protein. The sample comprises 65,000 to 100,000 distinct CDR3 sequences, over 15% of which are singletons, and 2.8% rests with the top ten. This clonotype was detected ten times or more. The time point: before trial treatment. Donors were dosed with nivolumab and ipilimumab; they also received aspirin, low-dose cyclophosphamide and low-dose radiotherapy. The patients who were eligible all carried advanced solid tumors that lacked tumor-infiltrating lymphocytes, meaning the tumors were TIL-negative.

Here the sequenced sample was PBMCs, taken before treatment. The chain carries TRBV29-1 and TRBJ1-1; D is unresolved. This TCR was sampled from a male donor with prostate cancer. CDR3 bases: TGCAGCGTTGAAGATCAGCCAGCTAAGAATGAAGCTTTCTTT. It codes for CSVEDQPAKNEAFF.